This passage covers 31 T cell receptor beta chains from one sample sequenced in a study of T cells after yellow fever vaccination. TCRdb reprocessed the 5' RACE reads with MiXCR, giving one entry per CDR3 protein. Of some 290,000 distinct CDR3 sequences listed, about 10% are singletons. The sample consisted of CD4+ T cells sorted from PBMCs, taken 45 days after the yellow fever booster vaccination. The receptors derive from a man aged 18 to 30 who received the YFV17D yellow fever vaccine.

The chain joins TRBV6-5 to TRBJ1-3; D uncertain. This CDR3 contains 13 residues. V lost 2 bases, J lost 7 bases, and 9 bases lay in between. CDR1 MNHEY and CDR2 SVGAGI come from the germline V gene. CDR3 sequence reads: CASSYDGSNTIYF. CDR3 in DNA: TGTGCCAGCAGTTACGACGGAAGCAACACCATATATTTT.

The chain's CDR3 is CASSQGLAGLLAQYF. The CDR3 DNA reads as TGTGCCAGCAGCCAAGGACTAGCGGGGTTATTAGCCCAGTACTTC. This sequence joins TRBV11-2 and TRBJ2-5, with 12 bases that match TRBD2. V shed 5 bases and J 9 bases; nucleotides not matched to a gene: 10. The germline gives CDR1 SGHAT, CDR2 FQNNGV. The CDR3 extends over 15 amino acids.

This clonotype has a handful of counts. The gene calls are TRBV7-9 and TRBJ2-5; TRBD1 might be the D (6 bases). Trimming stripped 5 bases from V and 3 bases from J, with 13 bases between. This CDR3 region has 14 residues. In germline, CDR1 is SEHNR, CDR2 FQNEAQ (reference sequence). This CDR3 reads CASSTTGFKETQYF. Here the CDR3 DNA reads TGTGCCAGCAGCACCACAGGGTTTAAAGAGACCCAGTACTTC.

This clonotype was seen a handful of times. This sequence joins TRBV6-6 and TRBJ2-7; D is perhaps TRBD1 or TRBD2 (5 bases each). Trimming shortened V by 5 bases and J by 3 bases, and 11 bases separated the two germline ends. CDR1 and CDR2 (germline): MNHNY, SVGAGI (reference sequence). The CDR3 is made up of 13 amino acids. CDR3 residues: CASSRDVGYEQYV. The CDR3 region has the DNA TGTGCCAGCAGTCGGGACGTCGGCTACGAGCAGTACGTC.

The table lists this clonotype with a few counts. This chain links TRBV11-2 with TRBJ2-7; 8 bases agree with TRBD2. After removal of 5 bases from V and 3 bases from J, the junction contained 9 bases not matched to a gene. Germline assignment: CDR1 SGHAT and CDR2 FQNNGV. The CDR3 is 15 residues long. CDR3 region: CASSQRTGGHYEQYF. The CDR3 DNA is TGTGCCAGCAGCCAACGGACGGGAGGGCACTACGAGCAGTACTTC.

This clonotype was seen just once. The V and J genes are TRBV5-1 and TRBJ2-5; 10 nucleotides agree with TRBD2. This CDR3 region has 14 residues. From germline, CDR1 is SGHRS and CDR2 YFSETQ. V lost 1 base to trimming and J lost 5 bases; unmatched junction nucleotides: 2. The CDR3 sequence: CASSLLAGAETQYF. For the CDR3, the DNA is TGCGCCAGCAGCTTGCTAGCGGGGGCGGAGACCCAGTACTTC.

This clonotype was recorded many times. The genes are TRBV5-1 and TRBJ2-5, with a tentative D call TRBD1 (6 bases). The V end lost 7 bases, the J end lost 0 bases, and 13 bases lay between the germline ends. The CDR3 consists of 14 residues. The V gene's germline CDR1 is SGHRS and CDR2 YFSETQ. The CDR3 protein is CASAEQGDQETQYF. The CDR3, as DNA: TGCGCCAGCGCAGAACAGGGAGACCAAGAGACCCAGTACTTC. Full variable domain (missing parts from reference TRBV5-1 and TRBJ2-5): KAGVTQTPRYLIKTRGQQVTLSCSPISGHRSVSWYQQTPGQGLQFLFEYFSETQRNKGNFPGRFSGRQFSNSRSEMNVSTLELGDSALYLCASAEQGDQETQYFGPGTRLLVL.

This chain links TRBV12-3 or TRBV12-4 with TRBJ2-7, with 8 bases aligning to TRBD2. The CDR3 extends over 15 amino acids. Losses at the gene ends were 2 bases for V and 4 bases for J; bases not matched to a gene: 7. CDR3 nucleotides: TGTGCCAGCAGTTTAAGAATCGGGGGGGAGTACGAGCAGTACTTC. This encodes CASSLRIGGEYEQYF.

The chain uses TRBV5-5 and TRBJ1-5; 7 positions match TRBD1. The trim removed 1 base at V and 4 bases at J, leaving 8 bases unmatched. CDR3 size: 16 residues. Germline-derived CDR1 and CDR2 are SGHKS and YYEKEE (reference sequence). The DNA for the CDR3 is TGTGCCAGCAGCTTGAGGGGGCGCGGGGTGAATCAGCCCCAGCATTTT. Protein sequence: CASSLRGRGVNQPQHF.

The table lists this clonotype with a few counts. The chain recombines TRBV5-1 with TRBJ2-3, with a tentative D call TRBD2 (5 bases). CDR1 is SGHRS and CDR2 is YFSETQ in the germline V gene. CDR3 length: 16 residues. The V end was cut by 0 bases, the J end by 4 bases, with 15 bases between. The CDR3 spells CASSLGAVNLADTQYF. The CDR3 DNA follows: TGCGCCAGCAGCTTGGGAGCGGTTAATCTTGCAGATACGCAGTATTTT.

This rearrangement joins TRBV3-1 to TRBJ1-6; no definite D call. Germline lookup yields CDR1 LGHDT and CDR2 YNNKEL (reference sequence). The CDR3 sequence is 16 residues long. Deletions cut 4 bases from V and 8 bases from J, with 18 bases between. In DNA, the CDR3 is TGTGCCAGCAGCCTTACCCCGGGCCCCGAAGATTCACCCCTCCACTTT. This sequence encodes CASSLTPGPEDSPLHF.

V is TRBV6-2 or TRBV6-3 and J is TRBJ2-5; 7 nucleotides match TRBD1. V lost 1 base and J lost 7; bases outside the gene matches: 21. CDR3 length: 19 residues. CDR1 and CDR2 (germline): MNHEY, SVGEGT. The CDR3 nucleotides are TGTGCCAGCAGTTACTTGAGCCGAACTATGCGACAGGGACAAAGGACCCAGTACTTC. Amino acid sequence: CASSYLSRTMRQGQRTQYF.

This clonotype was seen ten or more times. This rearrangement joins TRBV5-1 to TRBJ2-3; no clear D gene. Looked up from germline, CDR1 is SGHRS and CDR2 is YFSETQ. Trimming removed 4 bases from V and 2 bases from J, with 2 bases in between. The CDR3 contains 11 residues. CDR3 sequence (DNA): TGCGCCAGCAGCATCACAGATACGCAGTATTTT. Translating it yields CASSITDTQYF.

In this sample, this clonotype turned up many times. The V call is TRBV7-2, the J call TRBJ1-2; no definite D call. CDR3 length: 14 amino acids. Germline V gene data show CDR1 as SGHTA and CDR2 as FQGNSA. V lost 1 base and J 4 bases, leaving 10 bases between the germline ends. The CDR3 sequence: CASSLGGRFYGYTF. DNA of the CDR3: TGTGCCAGCAGCTTAGGTGGCAGGTTCTATGGCTACACCTTC.

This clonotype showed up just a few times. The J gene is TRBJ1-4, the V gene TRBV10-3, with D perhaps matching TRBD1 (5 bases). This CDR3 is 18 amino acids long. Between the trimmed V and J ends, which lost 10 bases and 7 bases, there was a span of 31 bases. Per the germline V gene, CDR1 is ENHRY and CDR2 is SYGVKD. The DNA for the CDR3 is TGTGCCACCCGAAACGGGCGCCGGGACGGAGGGGACGGTGAAAAACTGTTTTTT. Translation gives CATRNGRRDGGDGEKLFF.

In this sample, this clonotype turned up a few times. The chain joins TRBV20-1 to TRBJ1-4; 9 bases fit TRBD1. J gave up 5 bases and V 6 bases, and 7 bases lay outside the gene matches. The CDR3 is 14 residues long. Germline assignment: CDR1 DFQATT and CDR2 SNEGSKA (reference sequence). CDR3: CSARTGTGNEKLFF. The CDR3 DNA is TGCAGTGCCCGGACCGGGACAGGGAATGAAAAACTGTTTTTT.

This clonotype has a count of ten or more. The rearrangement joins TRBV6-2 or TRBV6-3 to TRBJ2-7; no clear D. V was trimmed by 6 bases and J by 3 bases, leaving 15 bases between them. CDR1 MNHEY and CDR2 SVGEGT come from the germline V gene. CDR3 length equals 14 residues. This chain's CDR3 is CASSEPQNHYEQYV. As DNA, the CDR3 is TGTGCCAGCAGCGAACCGCAAAACCACTACGAGCAGTACGTC.

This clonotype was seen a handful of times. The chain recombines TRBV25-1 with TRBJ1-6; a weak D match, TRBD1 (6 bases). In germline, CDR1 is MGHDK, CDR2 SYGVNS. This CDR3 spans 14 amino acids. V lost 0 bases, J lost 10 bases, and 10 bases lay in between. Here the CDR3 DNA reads TGTGCCAGCAGTGAATATCGGGGGCTGTCACCCCTCCACTTT. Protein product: CASSEYRGLSPLHF.

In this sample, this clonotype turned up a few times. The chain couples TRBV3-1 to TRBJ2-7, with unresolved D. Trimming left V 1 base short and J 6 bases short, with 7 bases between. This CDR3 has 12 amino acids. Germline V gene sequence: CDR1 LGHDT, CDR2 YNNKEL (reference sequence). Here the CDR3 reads CASSQGPFEQYV. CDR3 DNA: TGTGCCAGCAGCCAAGGTCCCTTCGAGCAGTACGTC.

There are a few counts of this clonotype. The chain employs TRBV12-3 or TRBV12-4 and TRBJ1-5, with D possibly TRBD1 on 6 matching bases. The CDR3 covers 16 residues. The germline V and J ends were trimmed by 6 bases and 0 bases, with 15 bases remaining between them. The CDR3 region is CASRARGGYSNQPQHF. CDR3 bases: TGTGCCAGCAGGGCACGAGGGGGATATAGCAATCAGCCCCAGCATTTT.

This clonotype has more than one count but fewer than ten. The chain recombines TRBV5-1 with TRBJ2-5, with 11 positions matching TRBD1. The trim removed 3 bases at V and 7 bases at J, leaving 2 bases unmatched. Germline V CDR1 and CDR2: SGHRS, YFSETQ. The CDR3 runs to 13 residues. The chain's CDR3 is CASSSGQGGTQYF. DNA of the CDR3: TGCGCCAGCAGCTCGGGACAGGGGGGGACCCAGTACTTC.

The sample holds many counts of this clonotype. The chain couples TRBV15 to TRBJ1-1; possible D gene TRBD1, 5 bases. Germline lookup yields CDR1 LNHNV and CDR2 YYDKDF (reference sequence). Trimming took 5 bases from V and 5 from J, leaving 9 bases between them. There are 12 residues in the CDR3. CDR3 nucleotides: TGTGCCACCAGCTGGGGGAAGACTGAAGCTTTCTTT. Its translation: CATSWGKTEAFF.

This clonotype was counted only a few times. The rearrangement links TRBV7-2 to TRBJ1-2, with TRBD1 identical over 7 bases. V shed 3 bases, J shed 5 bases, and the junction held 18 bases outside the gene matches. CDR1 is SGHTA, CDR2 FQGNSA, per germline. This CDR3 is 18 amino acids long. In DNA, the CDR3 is TGTGCCAGCAGCTTCTCCCCACGCAGCGGGACAGCCTTATATGGCTACACCTTC. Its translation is CASSFSPRSGTALYGYTF.

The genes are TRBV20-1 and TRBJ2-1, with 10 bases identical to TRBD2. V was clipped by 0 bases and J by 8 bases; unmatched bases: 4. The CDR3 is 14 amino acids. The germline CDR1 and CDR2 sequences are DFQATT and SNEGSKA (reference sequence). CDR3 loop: CSAREAGGLDEQFF. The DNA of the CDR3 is TGCAGTGCTAGAGAAGCGGGGGGGCTGGATGAGCAGTTCTTC.

Written as DNA, the CDR3 is TGCGCCAGCCGTTTGGACGGACCGGACACTGAAGCTTTCTTT. This codes for CASRLDGPDTEAFF. The chain combines TRBV5-1 with TRBJ1-1; no firm D call. Trimming cost V 7 bases and J 3 bases, with 16 bases left between them. The CDR3 extends over 14 amino acids. The germline gives CDR1 SGHRS, CDR2 YFSETQ.

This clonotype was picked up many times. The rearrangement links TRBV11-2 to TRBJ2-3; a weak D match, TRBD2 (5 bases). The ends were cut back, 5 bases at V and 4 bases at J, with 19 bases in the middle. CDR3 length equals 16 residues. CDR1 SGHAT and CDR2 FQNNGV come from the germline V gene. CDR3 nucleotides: TGTGCCAGCAGCCCATTCCTCCTAGGGCGGGCAGATACGCAGTATTTT. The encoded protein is CASSPFLLGRADTQYF.

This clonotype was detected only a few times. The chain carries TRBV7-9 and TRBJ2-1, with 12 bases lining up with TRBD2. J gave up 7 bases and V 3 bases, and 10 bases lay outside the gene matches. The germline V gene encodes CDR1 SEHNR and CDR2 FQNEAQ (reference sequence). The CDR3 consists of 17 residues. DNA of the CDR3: TGTGCCAGCAGCTTTACGACTAGCGGGGGTACTGGTAATGAGCAGTTCTTC. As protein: CASSFTTSGGTGNEQFF.

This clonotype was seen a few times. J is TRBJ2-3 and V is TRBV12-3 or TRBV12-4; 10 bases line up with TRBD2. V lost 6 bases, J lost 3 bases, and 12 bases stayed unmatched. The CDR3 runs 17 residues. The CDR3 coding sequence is TGTGCCAGCAGGGGACCGGGACTAGCGTTTGGGACAGATACGCAGTATTTT. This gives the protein CASRGPGLAFGTDTQYF.

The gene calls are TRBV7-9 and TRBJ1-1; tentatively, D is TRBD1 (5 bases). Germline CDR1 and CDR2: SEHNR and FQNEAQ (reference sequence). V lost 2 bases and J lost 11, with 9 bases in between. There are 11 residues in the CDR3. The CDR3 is CASSLWGEAFF. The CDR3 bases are TGTGCCAGCAGCTTATGGGGGGAGGCTTTCTTT.

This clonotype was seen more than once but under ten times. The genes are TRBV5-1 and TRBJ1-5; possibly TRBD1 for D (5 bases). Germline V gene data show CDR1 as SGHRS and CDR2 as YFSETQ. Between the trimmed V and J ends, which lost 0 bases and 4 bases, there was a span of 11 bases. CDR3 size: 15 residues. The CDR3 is CASSLDPGLNQPQHF. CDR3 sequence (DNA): TGCGCCAGCAGCTTGGACCCGGGACTAAATCAGCCCCAGCATTTT.

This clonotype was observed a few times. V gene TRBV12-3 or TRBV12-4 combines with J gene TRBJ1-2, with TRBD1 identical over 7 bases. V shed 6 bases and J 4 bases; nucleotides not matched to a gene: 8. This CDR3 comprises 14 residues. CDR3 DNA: TGTGCCAGCAGGAGAGACAGGGTCGGCTATGGCTACACCTTC. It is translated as CASRRDRVGYGYTF.